The 6 T cell receptor beta chains presented below share a single source sample, sequenced in a study of post-analysis software for immune sequencing data. Study-wide points: In patients, about five TRBV segments were more frequent than in controls, with TRBV5-6, TRBV5-1 and TRBV20-1 among them.

cDNA libraries for TCR beta contained unique molecular identifiers. TCRdb reanalysed the PCR reads using MiXCR and keeps one entry per CDR3 protein. The sample has a few hundred thousand distinct CDR3 sequences, around a third seen once; the top ten hold over 10%. These receptors' targets are unknown. The specimen sequenced was blood. Receptors were obtained from a girl under 18 with multiple sclerosis.

The genes are TRBV6-1 and TRBJ2-7; D ambiguous. The CDR3 length is 14 residues. V shed 1 base and J shed 1 base, with 8 bases lying between them. The germline gives CDR1 MNHNS, CDR2 SASEGT. CDR3: CASSEDRPSYEQYF. The CDR3 nucleotides are TGTGCCAGCAGTGAAGACAGACCTTCCTACGAGCAGTACTTC.

This clonotype showed up just a few times. The chain combines TRBV6-1 with TRBJ1-2; D possibly corresponds to TRBD1 (5 bases). Germline loops: CDR1 MNHNS, CDR2 SASEGT. V dropped 7 bases and J dropped 6 bases, with 15 bases sitting between them. The CDR3 is 13 residues long. The CDR3, as DNA: TGTGCCAGCAAGTGGGGGGAGACACATGGCTACACCTTC. Encoded protein: CASKWGETHGYTF.

The rearrangement joins TRBV4-1 to TRBJ2-3; D is unclear. The V gene lost 0 bases and the J gene lost 7 bases, with 5 bases spanning the gap. The length of the CDR3 is 12 residues. Germline V lookup: CDR1 MGHRA, CDR2 YSYEKL. CDR3 protein: CASSQDSYTQYF. In nucleotides, the CDR3 is TGCGCCAGCAGCCAAGATAGTTATACGCAGTATTTT.

The DNA of the CDR3 is TGTGCCAGCAGCCCCCGAGGGGGATGGGAGCAGTACTTC. Translating it yields CASSPRGGWEQYF. This chain links TRBV7-9 with TRBJ2-5; D perhaps matches TRBD1 (6 bases). This CDR3 has 13 amino acids. V was shortened by 5 bases and J by 11 bases, with 18 bases between the two germline ends. Germline lookup yields CDR1 SEHNR and CDR2 FQNEAQ (reference sequence).

This clonotype was seen just once. This sequence joins TRBV12-5 and TRBJ2-1; D is possibly TRBD1 or TRBD2 (5 bases each). Trimming pared 0 bases from V and 9 bases from J, leaving 18 bases between. The germline V gene encodes CDR1 LGHNT and CDR2 FRNRAP. The CDR3 has 16 amino acids. Written as DNA, the CDR3 is TGTGCTAGTGGTTTGGTAATTGGGACCCAGGGTGGTGAGCAGTTCTTC. This gives the protein CASGLVIGTQGGEQFF.

This chain's CDR3 is CAISGTGLTYEQYF. As DNA, the CDR3 is TGTGCCATCAGTGGGACAGGGCTTACCTACGAGCAGTACTTC. V gene TRBV10-3 combines with J gene TRBJ2-7; 8 nucleotides align to TRBD1. CDR3 length equals 14 residues. V gave up 4 bases and J gave up 2 bases; unmatched junction bases: 4. Germline V gene sequence: CDR1 ENHRY, CDR2 SYGVKD.